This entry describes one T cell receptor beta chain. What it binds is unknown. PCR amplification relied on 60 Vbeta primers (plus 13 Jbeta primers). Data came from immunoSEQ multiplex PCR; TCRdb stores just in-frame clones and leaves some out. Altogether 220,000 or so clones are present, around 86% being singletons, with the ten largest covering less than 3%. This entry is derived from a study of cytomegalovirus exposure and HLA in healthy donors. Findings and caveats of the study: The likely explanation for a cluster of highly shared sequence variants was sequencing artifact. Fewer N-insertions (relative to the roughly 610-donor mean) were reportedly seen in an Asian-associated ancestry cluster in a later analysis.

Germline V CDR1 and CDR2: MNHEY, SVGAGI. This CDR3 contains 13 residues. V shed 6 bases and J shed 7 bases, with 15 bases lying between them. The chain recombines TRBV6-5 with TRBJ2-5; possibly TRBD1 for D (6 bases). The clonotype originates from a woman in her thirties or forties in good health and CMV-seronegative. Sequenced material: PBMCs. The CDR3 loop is CASRLQGRWTQYF. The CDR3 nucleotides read TGTGCCAGCAGACTCCAGGGGCGGTGGACCCAGTACTTC.